Each of the 28 T cell receptor beta chains below was sequenced from the same sample in a study of PD-L1 blockade in urothelial cancer (dated by TCRdb to between 2016 and 2019). The method behind the library was the immunoSEQ multiplex PCR assay. As stored in TCRdb, this immuneACCESS dataset retains in-frame rearrangements with V and J assigned. A fraction of the clones does not appear; measured against another copy, unresolved V genes explain less than half of the discrepancy, and the remainder lacks a known reason. Present in this sample are some 110,000 clones, under 95% of which were seen just once. The ten largest clones represent under 5% of the sample. The meaning of the sample's time point label: peripheral blood 6 weeks after treatment start. The source was PBMCs, collected around atezolizumab (anti-PD-L1) treatment. All receptors derive from a man in his sixties with urothelial cancer.

The rearrangement uses TRBV10-3 and TRBJ1-1, with D perhaps TRBD1 (6 bases). From germline, CDR1 is ENHRY and CDR2 SYGVKD. With 6 bases removed from V and 5 bases from J, the gap between germline ends came to 13 bases. This CDR3 contains 13 residues. CDR3 nucleotides: TGTGCCATCAGGGAGGGGGAGTGGACTGAAGCTTTCTTT. Amino acids: CAIREGEWTEAFF.

V and J are TRBV5-1 and TRBJ1-3; 7 bases match TRBD1. This CDR3 spans 15 amino acids. CDR1 and CDR2 (germline): SGHRS, YFSETQ. After removal of 4 bases from V and 0 bases from J, the junction contained 4 bases not matched to a gene. The CDR3 region is CASSPGTDSGNTIYF. The CDR3 nucleotides are TGCGCCAGCAGCCCCGGGACAGACTCTGGAAACACCATATATTTT.

The J gene is TRBJ2-1, the V gene TRBV4-2; 8 nucleotides match TRBD2. V trimming: 6 bases; J trimming: 7 bases; junction bases outside the gene matches: 11. The V gene's germline CDR1 is LGHNA and CDR2 YNFKEQ. CDR3 length: 15 residues. The CDR3 bases are TGTGCCAGCAGAATATTTGGACTAGCTCTTAATGAGCAGTTCTTC. Its translation: CASRIFGLALNEQFF.

The chain recombines TRBV18 with TRBJ1-5; D remains unclear. V shed 8 bases and J shed 3 bases, with 11 bases lying between them. The CDR3 loop spans 13 amino acids. Germline assignment: CDR1 KGHSH and CDR2 LQKENI. The CDR3 loop is CASTESVNQPQHF. Here the CDR3 DNA reads TGTGCCAGCACCGAGTCGGTCAATCAGCCCCAGCATTTT.

The rearrangement joins TRBV21-1 to TRBJ2-3; the D call of TRBD2 is as the table states it, not checked on the DNA. TRBV21-1 constitutes a pseudogene. This CDR3 spans 17 amino acids. CDR3 nucleotide sequence: TGTGCCAGCAGCAAACCTGAGGGGCTAGCGGGCACAGATACGCAGTATTTT. The encoded protein is CASSKPEGLAGTDTQYF.

This clone was counted once. The genes are TRBV7-9 and TRBJ1-1; 8 bases match TRBD1. Germline trimming cut 3 bases from V and 3 bases from J; bases unmatched to any gene: 12. CDR3 length: 17 residues. Germline CDR1 reads SEHNR; CDR2 reads FQNEAQ (reference sequence). CDR3 protein: CASSLGRGTGHDTEAFF. CDR3 nucleotide sequence: TGTGCCAGCAGCTTGGGGCGCGGGACAGGACATGACACTGAAGCTTTCTTT.

This clone has just one count. This chain uses TRBV6-5 with TRBJ2-3; D uncertain. CDR1 MNHEY and CDR2 SVGAGI come from the germline V gene. The CDR3 is 14 residues long. Trimming cost V 0 bases and J 6 bases, with 10 bases left between them. The CDR3 sequence is CASSYSLFQDTQYF. CDR3 coding DNA: TGTGCCAGCAGTTACTCTCTTTTTCAGGATACGCAGTATTTT.

The V gene is TRBV6-1, the J gene TRBJ1-6, with D maybe TRBD1 (5 bases). Germline CDR1 reads MNHNS; CDR2 reads SASEGT. The CDR3 has 14 amino acids. V was cut by 6 bases and J by 8 bases, with 14 bases left in between. The chain's CDR3 is CASRGTTQYSPLHF. The CDR3 DNA sequence: TGTGCCAGCAGGGGGACTACTCAATATTCACCCCTCCACTTT.

This rearrangement joins TRBV11-2 to TRBJ1-2, with 10 bases that match TRBD1. The trim removed 5 bases at V and 7 bases at J, leaving 10 bases unmatched. The length of the CDR3 is 15 residues. Germline assignment: CDR1 SGHAT and CDR2 FQNNGV. CDR3 amino acids: CASSPNRDRGGGYTF. The CDR3 nucleotides are TGTGCCAGCAGCCCGAACCGGGACAGGGGAGGTGGCTACACCTTC.

The chain combines TRBV30 with TRBJ2-2, with TRBD1 matching 10 bases. V dropped 6 bases and J dropped 4; count of bases not matched to a gene: 2. Per the germline V gene, CDR1 is GTSNPN and CDR2 is SVGIG (reference sequence). The length of the CDR3 is 13 residues. The CDR3 nucleotides read TGTGCCTGCGGGACAGGGGTCACCGGGGAGCTGTTTTTT. It specifies CACGTGVTGELFF.

The J gene is TRBJ1-1, the V gene TRBV19; no clear D. CDR1 is LNHDA and CDR2 is SQIVND in the germline V gene (reference sequence). V shed 3 bases and J shed 2 bases, with 13 bases lying between them. This CDR3 contains 15 residues. As DNA, the CDR3 is TGTGCCAGTAGTATCTCGACTGCCTCAAACACTGAAGCTTTCTTT. Translating it yields CASSISTASNTEAFF.

This clone appeared once. V is TRBV5-1 and J is TRBJ2-3, with 11 bases fitting TRBD2. The CDR3 is made up of 16 amino acids. Germline CDR1 reads SGHRS; CDR2 reads YFSETQ. Trimming removed 2 bases from V and 3 bases from J; junction bases left unmatched: 5. This CDR3 reads CASSLTSGSVTDTQYF. CDR3 nucleotides: TGCGCCAGCAGCTTAACTAGCGGGAGCGTGACAGATACGCAGTATTTT.

J is TRBJ1-2 and V is TRBV9; 7 bases align to TRBD1. The ends lost 3 bases at V and 8 bases at J; junction bases unmatched: 13. CDR3 size: 15 residues. Germline V gene sequence: CDR1 SGDLS, CDR2 YYNGEE. The DNA of the CDR3 is TGTGCCAGCAGCGGTTTCCAGGGGGTAATTAGGGGCTACACCTTC. Amino acid sequence: CASSGFQGVIRGYTF.

The CDR3 DNA is TGCGCCAGCAGCACTACCGGGACAGGGGAGGAGACCCAGTACTTC. This sequence encodes CASSTTGTGEETQYF. The V and J genes are TRBV5-1 and TRBJ2-5, with 10 bases fitting TRBD1. CDR1 is SGHRS, CDR2 YFSETQ, per germline. Unmatched junction bases numbered 8, after V lost 4 bases and J lost 5 bases. This CDR3 region has 15 residues.

The genes are TRBV19 and TRBJ2-1; D uncertain. Germline V CDR1 and CDR2: LNHDA, SQIVND (reference sequence). V gave up 4 bases and J gave up 6 bases, with 7 bases separating them. This CDR3 region has 12 residues. CDR3 in DNA: TGTGCCAGTAGTAAGCAATCCAATGAGCAGTTCTTC. Amino acid sequence: CASSKQSNEQFF.

This sequence joins TRBV28 and TRBJ1-3, with TRBD1 as a possible D gene (6 bases). Trimming took off 6 bases at V and 0 bases at J, with 12 bases between the two ends. CDR1 and CDR2 (germline): MDHEN, SYDVKM. The CDR3 is 15 residues long. CDR3 sequence reads: CASSVTGHSGNTIYF. CDR3 nucleotides: TGTGCCAGCAGCGTTACAGGGCACTCTGGAAACACCATATATTTT.

This clone occurred once. The chain carries TRBV7-9 and TRBJ2-3; 9 positions match TRBD2. Germline CDR1 is SEHNR and CDR2 is FQNEAQ (reference sequence). V was clipped by 6 bases and J by 1 base; unmatched bases: 5. There are 15 residues in the CDR3. This chain's CDR3 is CASRPIAGGTDTQYF. CDR3 nucleotides: TGTGCCAGCAGGCCAATAGCGGGAGGCACAGATACGCAGTATTTT.

This chain uses TRBV5-5 with TRBJ2-7, with 15 bases lining up with TRBD2. Germline CDR1 SGHKS, CDR2 YYEKEE (reference sequence). With V trimmed by 4 bases and J by 5 bases, 7 bases remained unmatched. This CDR3 has 16 residues. The CDR3 sequence is CASSPGLAGGQDEQYF. CDR3 coding DNA: TGTGCCAGCAGCCCTGGACTAGCGGGAGGGCAGGACGAGCAGTACTTC.

The chain joins TRBV6-5 to TRBJ1-4; no clear D. V lost 8 bases to trimming and J lost 2 bases, with 12 bases between them. Per the germline V gene, CDR1 is MNHEY and CDR2 is SVGAGI. This CDR3 has 14 amino acids. CDR3: CASARGWTNEKLFF. The CDR3 coding sequence is TGTGCCAGCGCTCGAGGGTGGACTAATGAAAAACTGTTTTTT.

The gene calls are TRBV5-1 and TRBJ2-7; D perhaps matches TRBD2 (6 bases). The CDR3 is 17 amino acids. Trimming shortened V by 0 bases and J by 1 base, and 17 bases separated the two germline ends. The germline gives CDR1 SGHRS, CDR2 YFSETQ. CDR3 in amino acids: CASSLGPGVGESYEQYF. The CDR3 DNA is TGCGCCAGCAGCTTGGGCCCGGGAGTGGGGGAGTCCTACGAGCAGTACTTC.

The genes are TRBV4-3 and TRBJ1-2; TRBD1 agrees at 8 bases. V dropped 0 bases and J dropped 8; count of bases not matched to a gene: 2. Germline CDR1 LGHNA, CDR2 YSLEER. The CDR3 has 13 amino acids. CDR3 region: CASSQDRGRGYTF. The DNA of the CDR3 is TGCGCCAGCAGCCAAGACAGGGGGCGAGGCTACACCTTC.

This clone was recorded a few times. The rearrangement joins TRBV6-1 to TRBJ1-4; maybe TRBD1 (5 bases). CDR1 is MNHNS and CDR2 is SASEGT in the germline V gene. The V end was cut by 7 bases, the J end by 8 bases, with 20 bases between. The CDR3 is made up of 15 amino acids. CDR3 amino acids: CASTNAGLIREKLFF. The CDR3 DNA reads TGTGCCAGCACTAATGCGGGGCTGATCAGGGAAAAACTGTTTTTT.

This clone occurred once. Other DNA variants within this sample encode the same CDR3. This sequence joins TRBV5-1 and TRBJ2-3; TRBD2 agrees at 14 bases. Trimming removed 0 bases from V and 5 bases from J; junction bases left unmatched: 2. The germline gives CDR1 SGHRS, CDR2 YFSETQ. The length of the CDR3 is 16 residues. The CDR3, as DNA: TGCGCCAGCAGCTTGGGGACTAGCGGGGGGTTAGATACGCAGTATTTT. This codes for CASSLGTSGGLDTQYF.

The chain couples TRBV5-4 to TRBJ2-3, with 14 bases aligning to TRBD2. The CDR3 consists of 15 residues. V lost 2 bases, J lost 14 bases, and 10 bases stayed unmatched. From germline, CDR1 is SGHNT and CDR2 YYREEE (reference sequence). Here the CDR3 DNA reads TGTGCCAGCAGCTTCCAGACTAGCGGGGGGGCTCTACCGTATTTT. Its translation: CASSFQTSGGALPYF.

The chain has TRBV5-1 and TRBJ2-5; TRBD2 aligns across 9 bases. In germline, CDR1 is SGHRS, CDR2 YFSETQ. The junction had 8 bases not matched to a gene; V was cut back by 4 bases and J by 4 bases. This CDR3 is built from 15 residues. CDR3 nucleotides: TGCGCCAGCAGCCTGATTCCTAGCGGGATAGAGACCCAGTACTTC. Its translation is CASSLIPSGIETQYF. Variable domain in full (rest from reference TRBV5-1 and TRBJ2-5): KAGVTQTPRYLIKTRGQQVTLSCSPISGHRSVSWYQQTPGQGLQFLFEYFSETQRNKGNFPGRFSGRQFSNSRSEMNVSTLELGDSALYLCASSLIPSGIETQYFGPGTRLLVL.

The table lists this clone with a count of one. The chain combines TRBV4-3 with TRBJ2-3, with no clear D. Trimming pared 0 bases from V and 2 bases from J, leaving 12 bases between. There are 16 residues in the CDR3. CDR1 LGHNA and CDR2 YSLEER come from the germline V gene. The DNA for the CDR3 is TGCGCCAGCAGCCAAGAAGTCTATAAATACACAGATACGCAGTATTTT. This encodes CASSQEVYKYTDTQYF.

The CDR3 nucleotides are TGTGCCAGCACCCGGACAGACGTTTCTCTCTCTGGAAACACCATATATTTT. The encoded protein is CASTRTDVSLSGNTIYF. The chain links TRBV28 to TRBJ1-3, with a tentative D call TRBD1 (6 bases). CDR1 and CDR2 from the germline V gene are MDHEN and SYDVKM. The CDR3 spans 17 residues. V shed 7 bases and J shed 0 bases, with 19 bases lying between them. Using reference TRBV28 and TRBJ1-3 for the parts outside the CDR3, the full variable domain is DVKVTQSSRYLVKRTGEKVFLECVQDMDHENMFWYRQDPGLGLRLIYFSYDVKMKEKGDIPEGYSVSREKKERFSLILESASTNQTSMYLCASTRTDVSLSGNTIYFGEGSWLTVV.

The rearrangement uses TRBV5-6 and TRBJ1-2, with D tentatively TRBD1 (6 bases). CDR1 and CDR2 (germline): SGHDT, YYEEEE. V lost 4 bases to trimming and J lost 5 bases, with 15 bases between them. The CDR3 covers 14 residues. CDR3 sequence: CASSLGTPDYGYTF. Written as DNA, the CDR3 is TGTGCCAGCAGCCTAGGGACACCAGATTATGGCTACACCTTC.